This is a list of T cell receptor beta chains from one sample in a study of T cell responses to AZD1222 COVID-19 vaccine. Assay used: immunoSEQ multiplex PCR; TCRdb lists only in-frame clones, some missing. Among fewer than 110,000 clones listed, just over 90% were seen once. The sequencing used peripheral blood, collected 28 days after the second AZD1222 dose. The receptor set was obtained from an adult who received the AZD1222 COVID-19 vaccine. CDR3s include the opening cysteine and the closing phenylalanine or tryptophan.

j_gene: TRBJ1-3; v_gene: TRBV4-1; CDR3aa: CASSQAGQGGNTIYF
j_gene: TRBJ2-1; v_gene: TRBV28; CDR3aa: CASSLLGNHEQFF
j_gene: TRBJ1-2; v_gene: TRBV30; CDR3aa: CATTPQANYGYTF
j_gene: TRBJ1-1; v_gene: TRBV27; CDR3aa: CASTSRDRGTLGAFF
j_gene: TRBJ2-7; v_gene: TRBV19; CDR3aa: CASSITPGTGEQYF
j_gene: TRBJ2-7; v_gene: TRBV19; CDR3aa: CASSKDRAYEQYF
j_gene: TRBJ2-1; v_gene: TRBV6-2/TRBV6-3; CDR3aa: CASSVGQGVEQFF
j_gene: TRBJ1-1; v_gene: TRBV19; CDR3aa: CASSRGQIEAFF
j_gene: TRBJ1-4; v_gene: TRBV2; CDR3aa: CASIWTGGSEKLFF
j_gene: TRBJ2-5; v_gene: TRBV28; CDR3aa: CASSSDRVINQETQYF
j_gene: TRBJ1-5; v_gene: TRBV7-2; CDR3aa: CASSVLRGLGSNQPQHF
j_gene: TRBJ2-3; v_gene: TRBV3-1/TRBV3-2; CDR3aa: CASAGVGTDTQYF
j_gene: TRBJ1-2; v_gene: TRBV5-1; CDR3aa: CASSPTTGNANYGYTF
j_gene: TRBJ1-5; v_gene: TRBV4-1; CDR3aa: CASSRDRGNQPQHF
j_gene: TRBJ1-2; v_gene: TRBV5-6; CDR3aa: CASTWWTGSGYTF
j_gene: TRBJ2-1; v_gene: TRBV10-2; CDR3aa: CASADGRTERYNEQFF
j_gene: TRBJ1-5; v_gene: TRBV9; CDR3aa: CASSVGGGRDQPQHF